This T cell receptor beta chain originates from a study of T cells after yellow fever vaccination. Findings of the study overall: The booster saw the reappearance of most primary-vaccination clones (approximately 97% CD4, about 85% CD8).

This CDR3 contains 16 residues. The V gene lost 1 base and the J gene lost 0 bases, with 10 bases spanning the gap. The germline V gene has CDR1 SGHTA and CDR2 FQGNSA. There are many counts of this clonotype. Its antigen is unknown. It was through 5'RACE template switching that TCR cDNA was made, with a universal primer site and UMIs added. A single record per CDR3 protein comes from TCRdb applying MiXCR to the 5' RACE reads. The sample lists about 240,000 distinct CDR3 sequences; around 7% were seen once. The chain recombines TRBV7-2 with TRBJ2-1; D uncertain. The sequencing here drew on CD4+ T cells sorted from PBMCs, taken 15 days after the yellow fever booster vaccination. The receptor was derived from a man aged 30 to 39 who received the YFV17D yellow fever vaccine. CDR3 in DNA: TGTGCCAGCAGCTTAGTCCAGAGTACCTCCTACAATGAGCAGTTCTTC. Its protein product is CASSLVQSTSYNEQFF.